The T cell receptor (beta chain) under discussion was sequenced for a study of post-analysis software for immune sequencing data. Study results and caveats: Included in a set of several TRBV segments more frequent in patients than controls were TRBV5-6, TRBV5-1 and TRBV20-1. Compared against controls, patients with multiple sclerosis displayed significantly lower normalized Chao1 diversity. Those samples that were prepared in the same batch co-clustered strongly by F measure.

cDNA libraries of TCR beta carried unique molecular identifiers. The authors obtained 540,000 or so cDNA molecules from approximately 1 to 10 million T cells. TCRdb ran MiXCR on the PCR reads and lists one entry per CDR3 protein. The repertoire has hundreds of thousands of distinct CDR3 sequences, 25% to 30% of them found once; the top ten carry roughly 0.53%. This clonotype was detected only a few times. Its antigen remains unidentified. Deletions cut 5 bases from V and 1 base from J, with 13 bases between. The CDR3 contains 14 residues. CDR1 is SQVTM and CDR2 is ANQGSEA in the germline V gene. The sample was blood. The TCR comes from a girl aged 10-17 years with multiple sclerosis. V usage is TRBV29-1 and J usage is TRBJ2-3, with a tentative D call TRBD1 (6 bases). The CDR3 bases are TGCAGCGTTTATAACAGGGTCGGCACAGATACGCAGTATTTT. Residues: CSVYNRVGTDTQYF.